These T cell receptor beta chains were read from a single sample in a study of blood T cell repertoires in COVID-19. Profiling relied on immunoSEQ multiplex PCR, and the TCRdb table lists in-frame clones only, not all of them. The sample contains more than 9,000 clones, less than 90% of which appear only once. The sequencing input was peripheral blood. Receptor source: a human donor in a cohort sampled during active COVID-19. CDR3s include the opening cysteine and the closing phenylalanine or tryptophan. D genes are given only for firm matches. The size of a clone is reported for some rows only, either as once, few or many, or as a class for expanded clones.

d_gene | j_gene | v_gene | abundance | CDR3nt | CDR3aa
TRBD1 | TRBJ2-7 | TRBV7-6 | - | TGTGCCAGCAGCTTAGCGGGACAGGGGGCCTACGAGCAGTACTTC | CASSLAGQGAYEQYF
TRBD2 | TRBJ2-3 | TRBV7-9 | - | TGTGCCAGCAGCTGGGGACTAGCGGGAGCCCCAGATACGCAGTATTTT | CASSWGLAGAPDTQYF
TRBD2 | TRBJ2-7 | TRBV18 | - | TGTGCCAGCTCACCAACTAGCGGGAGTTCCTACGAGCAGTACTTC | CASSPTSGSSYEQYF
TRBD2 | TRBJ2-1 | TRBV7-8 | - | TGTGCCAGCAGCCTTAGAGCTCTAGCGGGTACCTACAATGAGCAGTTCTTC | CASSLRALAGTYNEQFF
TRBD1 | TRBJ1-2 | TRBV30 | - | TGTGCCTGGACTACGGACAGGGGGCCCTATGGCTACACCTTC | CAWTTDRGPYGYTF
TRBD1 | TRBJ2-7 | TRBV19 | - | TGTGCCAGTAGCGACAGGGGAGTCAACGAGCAGTACTTC | CASSDRGVNEQYF
TRBD1 | TRBJ2-7 | TRBV6-6 | - | TGTGCCAGCAGTTACTCGCTCAGGGGGAGCTCCTACGAGCAGTACTTC | CASSYSLRGSSYEQYF
- | TRBJ2-1 | TRBV5-1 | - | TGCGCCAGCACCCCCCCGGGAGCGGAGCAGTTCTTC | CASTPPGAEQFF
TRBD2 | TRBJ2-3 | TRBV4-1 | - | TGCGCCAGCAGCCAGCGGACTAGCAGAGGCACAGATACGCAGTATTTT | CASSQRTSRGTDTQYF
TRBD2 | TRBJ2-7 | TRBV5-6 | - | TGTGCCAGCAGCCCCACCACTAGCGGGGCCTCCTACGAGCAGTACTTC | CASSPTTSGASYEQYF
TRBD1 | TRBJ2-5 | TRBV7-9 | - | TGTGCCAGCAGCCCAGTGGACAGGGGCTCGGAGACCCAGTACTTC | CASSPVDRGSETQYF
- | TRBJ1-1 | TRBV6-6 | - | TGTGCCAGCACTTTTAGCTTGAGCAGGGATGGCACTGAAGCTTTCTTT | CASTFSLSRDGTEAFF
TRBD1 | TRBJ2-7 | TRBV7-9 | few | TGTGCCAGCAGCTTAGGCCCGAACAGGGGCTACGAGCAGTACTTC | CASSLGPNRGYEQYF
- | TRBJ1-6 | TRBV27 | once | TGTGCCAGCAGTTGGAGTAGGCCTGATAATTCACCCCTCCACTTT | CASSWSRPDNSPLHF
- | TRBJ2-1 | TRBV2 | - | TGTGCCAGCAGTGAAGAAGGCCTAGTTAGCAATGAGCAGTTCTTC | CASSEEGLVSNEQFF
TRBD1 | TRBJ2-3 | TRBV18 | - | TGTGCCAGCTCCCCACCCCGACAGGGGCTAGCCGAAGATACGCAGTATTTT | CASSPPRQGLAEDTQYF
- | TRBJ2-1 | TRBV2 | - | TGTGCCAGTAGCCGGATTGACGCCAACAATGAGCAGTTCTTC | CASSRIDANNEQFF
- | TRBJ2-3 | TRBV24-1 | - | TGTGCCACCAGTGCTAAACAAAGGACTACCACACATACGCAGTATTTT | CATSAKQRTTTHTQYF
- | TRBJ1-1 | TRBV11-1 | - | TGTGCCAGCAGCTTTAACATGAACACTGAAGCTTTCTTT | CASSFNMNTEAFF
TRBD2 | TRBJ2-1 | TRBV2 | - | TGTGCCAGCAGTGATTATAGCGGGAGGGCTAACAATGAGCAGTTCTTC | CASSDYSGRANNEQFF
- | TRBJ2-2 | TRBV6-5 | - | TGTGCCAGCAGTTACGACAGAACCGGGGAGCTGTTTTTT | CASSYDRTGELFF
- | TRBJ1-5 | TRBV19 | - | TGTGCCAGTACCGGACAGATACATAGCAATCAGCCCCAGCATTTT | CASTGQIHSNQPQHF
- | TRBJ2-6 | TRBV5-6 | - | TGTGCCAGCAGCTTGGTAGCTGGGGCCAACGTCCTGACTTTC | CASSLVAGANVLTF
- | TRBJ1-1 | TRBV5-6 | medium-sized | TGTGCCAGCAGCGGGCTGACCACTGAAGCTTTCTTT | CASSGLTTEAFF
- | TRBJ2-1 | TRBV30 | - | TGTGCCTGGAGTGGCCTCCAACAGGGACCGTCCTACAATGAGCAGTTCTTC | CAWSGLQQGPSYNEQFF
- | TRBJ1-5 | TRBV2 | - | TGTGCCAGCAGTGGGACAGCCCGCAATCAGCCCCAGCATTTT | CASSGTARNQPQHF
- | TRBJ1-2 | TRBV28 | few | TGTGCCAGCAATTCGGGGGGATATGGCTACACCTTC | CASNSGGYGYTF
- | TRBJ1-4 | TRBV5-1 | - | TGCGCCAGCAGAGGGGGTCCGACTAATGAAAAACTGTTTTTT | CASRGGPTNEKLFF
TRBD1 | TRBJ1-1 | TRBV5-1 | - | TGCGCCAGCACCCCAGGGGGCCCCCAGAACACTGAAGCTTTCTTT | CASTPGGPQNTEAFF
- | TRBJ2-3 | TRBV7-2 | once | TGTGCCAGCAGCTTTCAGCGGAGGGAGAGAGATACGCAGTATTTT | CASSFQRRERDTQYF
TRBD2 | TRBJ2-5 | TRBV7-7 | - | TGTGCCAGCAGCTTGGGGCTAGCGGCCTCCCAAGAGACCCAGTACTTC | CASSLGLAASQETQYF